The 3 T cell receptor beta chains below come from one sample, sequenced in a study of response to subunit inactivated influenza vaccine (dated by TCRdb to about 2018). Libraries were built with RT-PCR. These reads were obtained on an Illumina HiSeq 2500. TCRdb reran the public reads through fastp at Q25 and MiXCR, keeping productive beta chains. Every distinct CDR3 protein forms one entry, paired with its most common genes and DNA. This sample is represented by 540,000 or so distinct CDR3 sequences; roughly 13% of them were singletons. The ten top clones hold around 13% of the sample. Reading the label with the study, this specimen's time point is: approximately 47 days after influenza vaccine administration. Sequences were derived from PBMCs from blood, sampled roughly 47 days after vaccination. The source is a man aged 45-65 years who received an inactivated influenza vaccine. Donor details come from another sample of the same person, matched by shared clones.

The chain combines TRBV6-2 or TRBV6-3 with TRBJ1-1; the match to TRBD1 covers 7 bases. The CDR3 is 16 amino acids. The V segment lost 7 bases and the J segment 0 bases; nucleotides outside the gene matches: 11. Germline CDR1 is MNHEY and CDR2 is SVGEGT. CDR3 bases: TGTGCCAGCAAACCAACCGGGACAGACATGAACACTGAAGCTTTCTTT. Its translation: CASKPTGTDMNTEAFF.

A few counts support this clonotype. The chain uses TRBV7-2 and TRBJ2-7, with D tentatively TRBD1 or TRBD2 (5 bases each). V lost 2 bases and J 2 bases, leaving 19 bases between the germline ends. Germline assignment: CDR1 SGHTA and CDR2 FQGNSA. CDR3 size: 17 residues. CDR3 DNA: TGTGCCAGCAGCTTACTAATACGCCGGGACGGTCCCTACGAGCAGTACTTC. Protein sequence: CASSLLIRRDGPYEQYF.

This chain uses TRBV29-1 with TRBJ2-5, with 7 bases identical to TRBD1. The CDR3 extends over 15 amino acids. Losses at the gene ends were 4 bases for V and 2 bases for J; bases not matched to a gene: 10. The V gene's germline CDR1 is SQVTM and CDR2 ANQGSEA. The CDR3: CSVVTGAGGQETQYF. The CDR3 nucleotides are TGCAGCGTTGTTACAGGGGCAGGAGGTCAAGAGACCCAGTACTTC.